The 29 T cell receptor beta chains below all came from one sample that was sequenced in a study of blood T cell repertoires in COVID-19. Sequencing was performed with immunoSEQ multiplex PCR; in TCRdb, only in-frame clones are kept and a portion is missing. Of some 240,000 clones in the sample, roughly 76% were seen once. The material sequenced was peripheral blood. These receptors came from a woman over 75 with COVID-19, enrolled during active disease.

This clone showed up just a few times. This chain connects TRBV2 to TRBJ2-3; TRBD2 might be the D (5 bases). V was cut by 5 bases and J by 1 base, with 31 bases left in between. Germline CDR1 is SNHLY and CDR2 is FYNNEI. There are 21 residues in the CDR3. The CDR3 bases are TGTGCCAGCAGTCGAGGGCAGAACTTCGCATTCACGAACCCGGGCACAGATACGCAGTATTTT. Amino acids: CASSRGQNFAFTNPGTDTQYF.

V usage is TRBV25-1 and J usage is TRBJ1-2; TRBD1 matches at 10 bases. Per germline, CDR1 MGHDK and CDR2 SYGVNS. This CDR3 is 17 amino acids long. V shed 4 bases and J 4 bases; nucleotides not matched to a gene: 12. CDR3 amino acids: CASSGAGQGGGGYGYTF. Here the CDR3 DNA reads TGTGCCAGCAGTGGAGCCGGACAGGGGGGTGGCGGCTATGGCTACACCTTC.

V and J are TRBV23-1 and TRBJ2-7; unclear D gene. TRBV23-1 qualifies as an ORF whose function is uncertain. Deletions cut 6 bases from V and 6 bases from J, with 9 bases between. This CDR3 has 11 residues. The CDR3 region has the DNA TGCGCCAGCAGACTGGTTCCCGAGCAGTACTTC. The encoded protein is CASRLVPEQYF.

This sequence joins TRBV7-2 and TRBJ1-3; TRBD1 aligns across 8 bases. This CDR3 spans 18 amino acids. The V gene end was trimmed by 5 bases and the J gene end by 0 bases; junction bases not matched to a gene: 12. CDR1 is SGHTA, CDR2 FQGNSA, per germline. The CDR3 spells CASSLEAGGEYSGNTIYF. CDR3 coding DNA: TGTGCCAGCAGCCTTGAGGCAGGGGGCGAGTACTCTGGAAACACCATATATTTT.

The rearrangement links TRBV28 to TRBJ2-5, with TRBD1 as a possible D gene (5 bases). The CDR3 sequence is 15 residues long. Germline assignment: CDR1 MDHEN and CDR2 SYDVKM. The V end was cut by 0 bases, the J end by 2 bases, with 10 bases between. The chain's CDR3 is CASSLWAGRQETQYF. The CDR3 DNA is TGTGCCAGCAGTTTATGGGCAGGGCGACAAGAGACCCAGTACTTC.

The genes are TRBV30 and TRBJ2-5; 9 bases are shared with TRBD2. Germline V gene data show CDR1 as GTSNPN and CDR2 as SVGIG (reference sequence). This CDR3 is 14 amino acids long. V was pared by 2 bases and J by 8 bases, with 9 bases of the junction left unmatched. CDR3 region: CAWSTGTSSGTQYF. The CDR3 DNA reads TGTGCCTGGAGTACGGGGACTAGCTCTGGTACCCAGTACTTC.

Points on this clone: This sample also contains other DNA sequences that code for the same CDR3. The V call is TRBV28, the J call TRBJ1-5; D remains ambiguous. This CDR3 is built from 13 residues. Germline V lookup: CDR1 MDHEN, CDR2 SYDVKM. V lost 6 bases to trimming and J lost 0 bases, with 6 bases between them. CDR3 residues: CASSYYSNQPQHF. CDR3 nucleotide sequence: TGTGCCAGCAGCTATTATAGCAATCAGCCCCAGCATTTT.

J is TRBJ1-3 and V is TRBV6-5; 8 bases agree with TRBD1. Germline lookup yields CDR1 MNHEY and CDR2 SVGAGI. Losses at the gene ends were 4 bases for V and 2 bases for J; bases not matched to a gene: 7. The CDR3 sequence is 16 residues long. CDR3: CASSSLGQGPGNTIYF. The CDR3 DNA follows: TGTGCCAGCAGTTCCCTAGGACAGGGCCCTGGAAACACCATATATTTT.

The chain recombines TRBV14 with TRBJ2-1; weak D call: TRBD2 (7 bases). The CDR3 has 11 amino acids. Trimming took off 5 bases at V and 12 bases at J, with 11 bases between the two ends. Germline loops: CDR1 SGHDN, CDR2 FVKESK. The CDR3 DNA sequence: TGTGCCAGCAGCACGAGGGGGGGGCAGTTCTTC. Its translation: CASSTRGGQFF.

The V call is TRBV19, the J call TRBJ1-2; TRBD1 might be the D (5 bases). V lost 7 bases and J 6 bases, leaving 24 bases between the germline ends. The germline gives CDR1 LNHDA, CDR2 SQIVND (reference sequence). The CDR3 has 16 amino acids. The DNA of the CDR3 is TGTGCCAGTACCCCAGGGTCGAGCGGGCCTTACCATGGCTACACCTTC. Residues: CASTPGSSGPYHGYTF. Together with reference TRBV19 and TRBJ1-2, the CDR3 gives the full variable domain: DGGITQSPKYLFRKEGQNVTLSCEQNLNHDAMYWYRQDPGQGLRLIYYSQIVNDFQKGDIAEGYSVSREKKESFPLTVTSAQKNPTAFYLCASTPGSSGPYHGYTFGSGTRLTVV.

This chain uses TRBV19 with TRBJ2-2, with 8 bases that match TRBD2. CDR1 LNHDA and CDR2 SQIVND come from the germline V gene (reference sequence). The CDR3 loop spans 17 amino acids. Trimming removed 3 bases from V and 2 bases from J; junction bases left unmatched: 8. CDR3 coding DNA: TGTGCCAGTAGTATCCCCAGCGGGAGACCCAACACCGGGGAGCTGTTTTTT. Protein product: CASSIPSGRPNTGELFF.

This clone appeared a few times. The chain is built from TRBV9 and TRBJ2-1; TRBD1 agrees at 7 bases. The ends lost 6 bases at V and 6 bases at J; junction bases unmatched: 9. CDR3 length: 14 amino acids. The V gene's germline CDR1 is SGDLS and CDR2 YYNGEE. CDR3 protein: CASTQGQTVNEQFF. The DNA of the CDR3 is TGTGCCAGCACCCAGGGACAGACGGTCAATGAGCAGTTCTTC.

The gene calls are TRBV3-1 (or the pseudogene TRBV3-2) and TRBJ1-6; no clear D. Looked up from germline, CDR1 is LGHDT and CDR2 is YNNKEL (reference sequence). V dropped 1 base and J dropped 0 bases, with 4 bases sitting between them. This CDR3 is 15 amino acids long. In DNA, the CDR3 is TGTGCCAGCAGCCAAGGCAGCTCCTATAATTCACCCCTCCACTTT. Its protein product is CASSQGSSYNSPLHF.

The chain combines TRBV29-1 with TRBJ2-1, with TRBD2 identical over 12 bases. V dropped 3 bases and J dropped 0; count of bases not matched to a gene: 9. This CDR3 spans 18 amino acids. CDR1 and CDR2 from the germline V gene are SQVTM and ANQGSEA. Written as DNA, the CDR3 is TGCAGCGTTGAGGGGGCTAGCGGGAGGGAAAGCTCCTACAATGAGCAGTTCTTC. Protein sequence: CSVEGASGRESSYNEQFF.

V usage is TRBV27 and J usage is TRBJ2-1, with 10 bases lining up with TRBD1. The CDR3 runs to 14 residues. Unmatched junction bases numbered 6, after V lost 5 bases and J lost 8 bases. Germline CDR1 is MNHEY and CDR2 is SMNVEV (reference sequence). In DNA form, the CDR3 reads TGTGCCAGCAGTCCCTGGGACAGGGGTGATGAGCAGTTCTTC. Protein product: CASSPWDRGDEQFF.

The chain joins TRBV30 to TRBJ1-2, with a possible D match to TRBD1 (5 bases). CDR3 length: 15 residues. Germline V gene lookup returns CDR1 GTSNPN and CDR2 SVGIG (reference sequence). Trimming stripped 4 bases from V and 4 bases from J, with 19 bases between. CDR3 in amino acids: CAWKGRQRSLYGYTF. CDR3 in DNA: TGTGCCTGGAAAGGCCGACAGCGAAGCCTCTATGGCTACACCTTC.

This chain links TRBV11-1 with TRBJ2-3, with no clear D. Germline values: CDR1 SGHAT, CDR2 FQDESV (reference sequence). V lost 1 base and J lost 4, with 9 bases in between. This CDR3 is 14 amino acids long. CDR3 DNA: TGTGCCAGCAGCTTAGGCGTAGGAGCAGATACGCAGTATTTT. Amino acids: CASSLGVGADTQYF.

This clone appeared once. This sequence joins TRBV6-6 and TRBJ1-2; weak D call: TRBD1 (6 bases). Trimming cost V 5 bases and J 2 bases, with 21 bases left between them. The CDR3 is 17 amino acids. Germline V CDR1 and CDR2: MNHNY, SVGAGI (reference sequence). CDR3 nucleotides: TGTGCCAGCAGTCCGCACGTAAGCGGGGGCACCAACTATGGCTACACCTTC. It translates to CASSPHVSGGTNYGYTF.

The chain joins TRBV5-4 to TRBJ1-6, with TRBD1 identical over 7 bases. Germline V lookup: CDR1 SGHNT, CDR2 YYREEE (reference sequence). This CDR3 has 14 residues. Trimming at V came to 4 bases and at J to 7 bases, leaving 5 bases not matched to a gene. The CDR3 protein is CASSGRQGNSPLHF. DNA for the CDR3: TGTGCCAGCAGCGGCCGACAGGGAAATTCACCCCTCCACTTT. Full variable domain (rest looked up from reference TRBV5-4 and TRBJ1-6): ETGVTQSPTHLIKTRGQQVTLRCSSQSGHNTVSWYQQALGQGPQFIFQYYREEENGRGNFPPRFSGLQFPNYSSELNVNALELDDSALYLCASSGRQGNSPLHFGNGTRLTVT.

CDR3: CASSQRTGLYGYTF. The CDR3 DNA reads TGTGCCAGCAGCCAGAGGACAGGGCTCTATGGCTACACCTTC. J is TRBJ1-2 and V is TRBV3-1 (or the pseudogene TRBV3-2), with 8 nucleotides matching TRBD1. Germline CDR1 reads LGHDT; CDR2 reads YNNKEL (reference sequence). Trimming at V came to 3 bases and at J to 4 bases, leaving 4 bases not matched to a gene. The CDR3 extends over 14 amino acids.

The rearrangement links TRBV19 to TRBJ2-7, with 10 bases fitting TRBD1. Germline lookup yields CDR1 LNHDA and CDR2 SQIVND (reference sequence). This CDR3 has 15 residues. V shed 8 bases, J shed 2 bases, and the junction held 9 bases outside the gene matches. DNA of the CDR3: TGTGCCAGTGGGGATGCCGGGACAGGGGCCTACGAGCAGTACTTC. Translated, it gives CASGDAGTGAYEQYF.

With regard to this clone: Other DNA sequences of this sample code for an identical CDR3. This sequence joins TRBV7-9 and TRBJ1-1, with 8 bases that match TRBD1. The CDR3 runs to 15 residues. Germline CDR1 SEHNR, CDR2 FQNEAQ (reference sequence). J gave up 0 bases and V 5 bases, and 5 bases lay outside the gene matches. CDR3 bases: TGTGCCAGCAGCGCCCGACAGGGGATGAACACTGAAGCTTTCTTT. The encoded protein is CASSARQGMNTEAFF. Full variable domain (rest looked up from reference TRBV7-9 and TRBJ1-1): DTGVSQNPRHKITKRGQNVTFRCDPISEHNRLYWYRQTLGQGPEFLTYFQNEAQLEKSRLLSDRFSAERPKGSFSTLEIQRTEQGDSAMYLCASSARQGMNTEAFFGQGTRLTVV.

The CDR3: CASRHHRRETQYF. The DNA of the CDR3 is TGTGCCAGCAGGCATCACAGAAGAGAGACCCAGTACTTC. The V gene is TRBV12-3 or TRBV12-4, the J gene TRBJ2-5, with D unresolved. The CDR3 contains 13 residues. V shed 6 bases and J shed 4 bases, with 12 bases lying between them.

V usage is TRBV12-3 or TRBV12-4 and J usage is TRBJ2-1; 8 bases align to TRBD2. J gave up 12 bases and V 1 base, and 2 bases lay outside the gene matches. The CDR3 totals 12 residues. CDR3 amino acids: CASSLVRGGQFF. CDR3 coding DNA: TGTGCCAGCAGTTTAGTCCGGGGGGGGCAGTTCTTC.

The V and J genes are TRBV6-1 and TRBJ1-3; 9 bases map to TRBD1. The CDR3 loop spans 16 amino acids. J was trimmed by 4 bases and V by 1 base; bases with no gene match: 5. Germline V lookup: CDR1 MNHNS, CDR2 SASEGT. This CDR3 is CASSEEQGARGNTIYF. The CDR3 coding sequence is TGTGCCAGCAGTGAAGAACAGGGGGCGCGAGGAAACACCATATATTTT.

The chain has TRBV9 and TRBJ1-1, with TRBD1 identical over 8 bases. Trimming at V came to 4 bases and at J to 6 bases, leaving 8 bases not matched to a gene. The CDR3 covers 14 residues. Germline-derived CDR1 and CDR2 are SGDLS and YYNGEE. The CDR3 spells CASSLAGGAPEAFF. CDR3 sequence (DNA): TGTGCCAGCAGCTTGGCAGGGGGCGCCCCTGAAGCTTTCTTT.

The rearrangement uses TRBV7-9 and TRBJ1-2; possibly TRBD1 for D (5 bases). The germline V and J ends were trimmed by 0 bases and 6 bases, with 17 bases remaining between them. There are 16 residues in the CDR3. Germline V gives CDR1 SEHNR, CDR2 FQNEAQ (reference sequence). CDR3 loop: CASSLALRGGSDGYTF. CDR3 bases: TGTGCCAGCAGCTTAGCACTACGCGGGGGAAGTGATGGCTACACCTTC.

The chain carries TRBV6-5 and TRBJ2-1, with 14 bases fitting TRBD2. Germline assignment: CDR1 MNHEY and CDR2 SVGAGI. The CDR3 is made up of 15 amino acids. V shed 2 bases, J shed 8 bases, and the junction held 2 bases outside the gene matches. In DNA form, the CDR3 reads TGTGCCAGCAGTTACGGGACTAGCGGGAGCTATGAGCAGTTCTTC. Translation gives CASSYGTSGSYEQFF.

V gene TRBV21-1 combines with J gene TRBJ1-5; the table assigns TRBD1, which was not confirmed against the DNA. TRBV21-1 is deemed a pseudogene. CDR3 length: 12 amino acids. CDR3 loop: CASSTTYQPQHF. DNA for the CDR3: TGTGCCAGCAGCACCACATATCAGCCCCAGCATTTT.